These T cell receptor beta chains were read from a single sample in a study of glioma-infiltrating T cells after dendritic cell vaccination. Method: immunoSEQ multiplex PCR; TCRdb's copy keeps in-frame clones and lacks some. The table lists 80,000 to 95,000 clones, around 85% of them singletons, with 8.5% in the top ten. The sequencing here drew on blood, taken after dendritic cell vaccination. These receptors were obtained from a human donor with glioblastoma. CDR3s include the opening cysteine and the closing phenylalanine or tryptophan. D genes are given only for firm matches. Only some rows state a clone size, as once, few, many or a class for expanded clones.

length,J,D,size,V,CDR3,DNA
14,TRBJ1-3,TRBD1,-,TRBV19,CASRGQGSGNTIYF,TGTGCCAGTAGGGGACAGGGCTCTGGAAACACCATATATTTT
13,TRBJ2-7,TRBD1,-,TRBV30,CAWSTGGNYEQYF,TGTGCCTGGAGTACAGGGGGCAACTACGAGCAGTACTTC
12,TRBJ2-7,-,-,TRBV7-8,CASSLSGYEQYF,TGTGCCAGCAGCTTAAGCGGCTACGAGCAGTACTTC
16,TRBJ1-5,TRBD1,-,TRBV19,CASRDRGGYSNQPQHF,TGTGCCAGTAGAGACAGGGGAGGCTATAGCAATCAGCCCCAGCATTTT
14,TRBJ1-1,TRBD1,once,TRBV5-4,CASRSGTGGTEAFF,TGTGCCAGCAGGTCCGGGACAGGGGGCACTGAAGCTTTCTTT
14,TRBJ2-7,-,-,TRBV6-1,CASSGTATGYEQYF,TGTGCCAGCAGTGGGACAGCTACAGGATACGAGCAGTACTTC
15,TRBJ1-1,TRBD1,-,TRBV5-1,CASSSGQGASAEAFF,TGCGCCAGCAGCTCTGGACAGGGGGCGAGCGCTGAAGCTTTCTTT
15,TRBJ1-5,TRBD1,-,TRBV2,CASADYRGMDQPQHF,TGTGCCAGCGCAGACTACAGGGGCATGGATCAGCCCCAGCATTTT
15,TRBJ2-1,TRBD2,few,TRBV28,CATEGLAENYNEQFF,TGTGCCACCGAGGGACTAGCGGAAAATTACAATGAGCAGTTCTTC
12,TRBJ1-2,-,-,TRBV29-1,CSVPGGSYGYTF,TGCAGCGTCCCCGGGGGTTCCTATGGCTACACCTTC
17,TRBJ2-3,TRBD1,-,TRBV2,CASRTIGVRGLEDTQYF,TGTGCCAGCAGAACCATAGGGGTCAGGGGGTTGGAAGATACGCAGTATTTT